This T cell receptor beta chain was found in a study of radiation and T cells in renal cell carcinoma. Whole-study results and caveats: Baseline intratumoral clonotype presence is unknown without pretreatment biopsies. From baseline, blood top tumor clonotypes peaked at 2 weeks post-radiation.

Only in-frame clones appear in the TCRdb table, and some are missing; sequencing was by immunoSEQ multiplex PCR. The repertoire holds over 30,000 clones, with about 85% as singletons. A note on this clone: The antigen remains undetermined.

CDR3 length equals 14 residues. Deletions cut 3 bases from V and 1 base from J, with 10 bases between. Germline V gene data show CDR1 as SGHRS and CDR2 as YFSETQ. Time point of the sample: blood 4 weeks post-SBRT, at nephrectomy. Stated treatment: 15 Gy SBRT to primary tumor, nephrectomy 4 weeks later. Nephrectomy followed 15 Gy stereotactic body radiation by 4 weeks. Serial blood draws occurred at baseline and 2 and 4 weeks post-SBRT. This TCR was recovered from a man aged 60 to 69 with renal cell carcinoma. The chain couples TRBV5-1 to TRBJ1-1; D unclear. The sequencing used blood, collected from a patient whose treatment included radiotherapy and nephrectomy. The CDR3 region is CASSWADGNTEAFF. The DNA for the CDR3 is TGCGCCAGCAGCTGGGCGGACGGGAACACTGAAGCTTTCTTT.